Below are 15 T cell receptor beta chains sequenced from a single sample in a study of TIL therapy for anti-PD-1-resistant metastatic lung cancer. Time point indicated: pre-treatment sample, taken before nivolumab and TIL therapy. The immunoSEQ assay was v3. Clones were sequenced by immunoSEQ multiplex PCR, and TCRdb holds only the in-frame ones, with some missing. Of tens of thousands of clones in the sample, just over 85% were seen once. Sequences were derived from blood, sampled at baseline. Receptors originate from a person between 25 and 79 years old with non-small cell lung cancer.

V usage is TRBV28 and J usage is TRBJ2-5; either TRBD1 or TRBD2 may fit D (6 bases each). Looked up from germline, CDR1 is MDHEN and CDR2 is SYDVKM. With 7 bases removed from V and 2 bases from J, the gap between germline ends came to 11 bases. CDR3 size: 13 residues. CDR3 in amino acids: CASMEGGQETQYF. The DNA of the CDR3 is TGTGCCAGCATGGAGGGGGGTCAAGAGACCCAGTACTTC.

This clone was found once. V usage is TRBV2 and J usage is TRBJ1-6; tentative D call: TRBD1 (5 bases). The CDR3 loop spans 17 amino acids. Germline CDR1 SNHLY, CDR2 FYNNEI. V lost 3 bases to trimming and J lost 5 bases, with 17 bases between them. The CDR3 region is CASSEEGGGGNNSPLHF. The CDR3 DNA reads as TGTGCCAGCAGTGAGGAGGGTGGGGGAGGTAATAATTCACCCCTCCACTTT.

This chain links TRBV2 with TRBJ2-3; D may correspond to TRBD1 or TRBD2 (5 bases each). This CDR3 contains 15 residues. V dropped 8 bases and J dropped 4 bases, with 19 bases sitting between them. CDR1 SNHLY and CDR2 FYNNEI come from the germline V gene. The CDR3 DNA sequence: TGTGCCAGCCGAGGAAGAGGGGTTAGCGCAGATACGCAGTATTTT. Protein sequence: CASRGRGVSADTQYF.

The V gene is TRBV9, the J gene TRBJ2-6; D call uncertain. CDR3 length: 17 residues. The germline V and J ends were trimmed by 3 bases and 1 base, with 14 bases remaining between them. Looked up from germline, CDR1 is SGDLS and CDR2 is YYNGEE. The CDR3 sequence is CASSARHRRSGANVLTF. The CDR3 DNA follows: TGTGCCAGCAGCGCAAGGCACCGTCGGTCTGGGGCCAACGTCCTGACTTTC.

The DNA of the CDR3 is TGCGCCAGCAGCTTGTCTGGGGCCAGCTACGAGCAGTACTTC. Its protein product is CASSLSGASYEQYF. V and J are TRBV5-1 and TRBJ2-7, with D possibly being TRBD1 (5 bases). Germline V lookup: CDR1 SGHRS, CDR2 YFSETQ. The ends were cut back, 1 base at V and 3 bases at J, with 11 bases in the middle. This CDR3 is 14 amino acids long.

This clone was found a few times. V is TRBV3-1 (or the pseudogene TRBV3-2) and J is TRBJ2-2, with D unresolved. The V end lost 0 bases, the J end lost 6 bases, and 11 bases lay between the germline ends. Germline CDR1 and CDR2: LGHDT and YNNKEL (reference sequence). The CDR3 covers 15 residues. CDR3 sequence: CASSQDPRAPGELFF. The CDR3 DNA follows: TGTGCCAGCAGCCAAGACCCTAGAGCTCCCGGGGAGCTGTTTTTT.

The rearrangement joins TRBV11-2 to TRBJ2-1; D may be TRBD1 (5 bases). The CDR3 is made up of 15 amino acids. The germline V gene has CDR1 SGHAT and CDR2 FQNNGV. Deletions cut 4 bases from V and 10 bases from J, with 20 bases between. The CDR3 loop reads CASSSLQGRTPEQFF. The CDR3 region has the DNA TGTGCCAGCAGCTCCCTCCAGGGCCGGACCCCGGAGCAGTTCTTC.

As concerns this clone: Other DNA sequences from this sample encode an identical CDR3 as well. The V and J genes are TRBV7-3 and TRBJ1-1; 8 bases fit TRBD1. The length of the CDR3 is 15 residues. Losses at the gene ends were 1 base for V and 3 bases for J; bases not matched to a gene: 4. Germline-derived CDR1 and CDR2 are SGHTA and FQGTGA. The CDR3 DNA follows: TGTGCCAGCAGCTTAATCGGGACAGGAGACACTGAAGCTTTCTTT. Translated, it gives CASSLIGTGDTEAFF.

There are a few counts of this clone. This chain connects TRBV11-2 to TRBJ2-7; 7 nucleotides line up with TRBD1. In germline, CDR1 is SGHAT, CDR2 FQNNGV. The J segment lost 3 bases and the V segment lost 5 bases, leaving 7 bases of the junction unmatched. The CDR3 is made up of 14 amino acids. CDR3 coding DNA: TGTGCCAGCAGCCTTCCAGGGACAGTCTACGAGCAGTACTTC. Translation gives CASSLPGTVYEQYF.

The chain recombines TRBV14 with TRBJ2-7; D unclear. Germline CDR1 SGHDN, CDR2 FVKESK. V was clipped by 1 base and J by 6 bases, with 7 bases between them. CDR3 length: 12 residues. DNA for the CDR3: TGTGCCAGCAGCCAAGGTATACTCGAGCAGTACTTC. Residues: CASSQGILEQYF.

CDR3 nucleotide sequence: TGTGCCAGCGGCCGACTAGCGGGGGGCTACAATGAGCAGTTCTTC. It encodes CASGRLAGGYNEQFF. The chain couples TRBV25-1 to TRBJ2-1; 13 bases agree with TRBD2. J gave up 3 bases and V 8 bases, and 4 bases lay outside the gene matches. The CDR3 loop spans 15 amino acids. Germline loops: CDR1 MGHDK, CDR2 SYGVNS. Using reference TRBV25-1 and TRBJ2-1 for the parts outside the CDR3, the full variable domain is EADIYQTPRYLVIGTGKKITLECSQTMGHDKMYWYQQDPGMELHLIHYSYGVNSTEKGDLSSESTVSRIRTEHFPLTLESARPSHTSQYLCASGRLAGGYNEQFFGPGTRLTVL.

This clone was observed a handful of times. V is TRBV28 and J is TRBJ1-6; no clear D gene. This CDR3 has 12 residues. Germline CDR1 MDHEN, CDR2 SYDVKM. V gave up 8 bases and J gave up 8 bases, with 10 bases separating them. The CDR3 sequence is CASQRVDSPLHF. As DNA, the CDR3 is TGTGCCAGCCAGAGGGTCGATTCACCCCTCCACTTT.

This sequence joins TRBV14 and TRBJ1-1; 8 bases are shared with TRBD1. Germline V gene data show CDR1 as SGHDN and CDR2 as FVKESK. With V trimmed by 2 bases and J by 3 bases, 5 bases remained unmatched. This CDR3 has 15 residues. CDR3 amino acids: CASSQRQGKDTEAFF. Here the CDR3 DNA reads TGTGCCAGCAGCCAACGACAGGGGAAGGACACTGAAGCTTTCTTT.

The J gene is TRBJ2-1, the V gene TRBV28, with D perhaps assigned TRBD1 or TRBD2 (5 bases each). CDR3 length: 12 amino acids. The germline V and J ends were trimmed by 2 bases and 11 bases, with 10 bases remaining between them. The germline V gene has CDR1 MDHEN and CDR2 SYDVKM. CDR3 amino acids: CASSLPGPQQFF. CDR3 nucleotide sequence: TGTGCCAGCAGTTTACCGGGACCTCAGCAGTTCTTC.

This CDR3 is CASSYSGWNIQYF. DNA for the CDR3: TGTGCCAGCAGTTACTCGGGGTGGAACATTCAGTACTTC. The V and J genes are TRBV6-5 and TRBJ2-4; D uncertain. The V gene lost 0 bases and the J gene lost 7 bases, with 7 bases spanning the gap. The germline V gene has CDR1 MNHEY and CDR2 SVGAGI. The CDR3 runs 13 residues.